This is a list of T cell receptor beta chains from one sample in a study of blood T cell repertoires in COVID-19. The repertoire was sequenced with immunoSEQ multiplex PCR; TCRdb's copy has only in-frame clones and lacks some. This sample has 410,000 or so clones, with 75% to 90% found just once. The sequenced sample consisted of peripheral blood. The receptor set was obtained from a woman aged 40 to 55 with COVID-19, enrolled during active disease. CDR3s include the opening cysteine and the closing phenylalanine or tryptophan. Each record gives: clone size, V gene, D gene, J gene, CDR3 DNA, CDR3 protein. The D gene is left open where the match is weak. Rows may omit the clone size; those that give it use once, few, many or a size class.

clone size: -
V gene: TRBV28
D gene: TRBD1
J gene: TRBJ1-2
CDR3 DNA: TGTGCCAGCAGTTTCAGGACAGGGGGCGGGAATGGCTACACCTTC
CDR3 protein: CASSFRTGGGNGYTF

clone size: -
V gene: TRBV27
D gene: TRBD1
J gene: TRBJ1-1
CDR3 DNA: TGTGCCAGCAGGGAACACAGGGGTCGAGCTTTCTTT
CDR3 protein: CASREHRGRAFF

clone size: -
V gene: TRBV28
D gene: TRBD1
J gene: TRBJ1-5
CDR3 DNA: TGTGCCAGCAGTTATCGGACAGGGAATCAGCCCCAGCATTTT
CDR3 protein: CASSYRTGNQPQHF

clone size: -
V gene: TRBV27
D gene: -
J gene: TRBJ1-1
CDR3 DNA: TGTGCCAGCAGTTTTGGACAGAACACTGAAGCTTTCTTT
CDR3 protein: CASSFGQNTEAFF

clone size: many
V gene: TRBV30
D gene: -
J gene: TRBJ1-3
CDR3 DNA: TGTGCCTGGAGTGTTCCCGGGGGAAACACCATATATTTT
CDR3 protein: CAWSVPGGNTIYF

clone size: -
V gene: TRBV15
D gene: -
J gene: TRBJ2-2
CDR3 DNA: TGTGCCACCCAGCTGACGGGATATAGCGATCACACCGGGGAGCTGTTTTTT
CDR3 protein: CATQLTGYSDHTGELFF

clone size: -
V gene: TRBV5-1
D gene: TRBD2
J gene: TRBJ2-2
CDR3 DNA: TGCGCCAGCAGCCCGGGACTAGCGGGACGAACGAACACCGGGGAGCTGTTTTTT
CDR3 protein: CASSPGLAGRTNTGELFF

clone size: -
V gene: TRBV27
D gene: -
J gene: TRBJ2-7
CDR3 DNA: TGTGCCAGCAGTTTTTGGGACAAGCCCTACGAGCAGTACTTC
CDR3 protein: CASSFWDKPYEQYF

clone size: -
V gene: TRBV19
D gene: -
J gene: TRBJ1-5
CDR3 DNA: TGTGCCAGTAGTATACGGCCACAGTTCAATCAGCCCCAGCATTTT
CDR3 protein: CASSIRPQFNQPQHF

clone size: few
V gene: TRBV15
D gene: -
J gene: TRBJ1-6
CDR3 DNA: TGTGCCACCAGCAAGAGTGATAGGTACAGTTCACCCCTCCACTTT
CDR3 protein: CATSKSDRYSSPLHF

clone size: -
V gene: TRBV28
D gene: TRBD2
J gene: TRBJ2-1
CDR3 DNA: TGTGCCAGCAGCGGGAGGGGGACTGGCAATGAGCAGTTCTTC
CDR3 protein: CASSGRGTGNEQFF

clone size: -
V gene: TRBV9
D gene: TRBD2
J gene: TRBJ2-1
CDR3 DNA: TGTGCCAGCAGCGGGGCTAGCGGGAGTTACTCCTACAATGAGCAGTTCTTC
CDR3 protein: CASSGASGSYSYNEQFF

clone size: -
V gene: TRBV27
D gene: TRBD1
J gene: TRBJ1-1
CDR3 DNA: TGTGCCAGCAGTTTCCGGACAGGACCGAACACTGAAGCTTTCTTT
CDR3 protein: CASSFRTGPNTEAFF

clone size: -
V gene: TRBV5-5
D gene: -
J gene: TRBJ1-5
CDR3 DNA: TGTGCCAGCAGCTTTATGAGCAGCAATCAGCCCCAGCATTTT
CDR3 protein: CASSFMSSNQPQHF

clone size: few
V gene: TRBV7-2
D gene: -
J gene: TRBJ1-4
CDR3 DNA: TGTGCCAGCAGCTTAAGCATAACTAATGAAAAACTGTTTTTT
CDR3 protein: CASSLSITNEKLFF

clone size: -
V gene: TRBV10-3
D gene: -
J gene: TRBJ2-3
CDR3 DNA: TGTGCCATCAGTGATTCAGCGGTACATACGCAGTATTTT
CDR3 protein: CAISDSAVHTQYF

clone size: -
V gene: TRBV10-3
D gene: TRBD1
J gene: TRBJ2-7
CDR3 DNA: TGTGCCATCAGTGATTCCGGGACAGAGAACTACGAGCAGTACTTC
CDR3 protein: CAISDSGTENYEQYF

clone size: few
V gene: TRBV28
D gene: TRBD1
J gene: TRBJ2-7
CDR3 DNA: TGTGCCAGCAGTTCGACAGGGGGCACCTACGAGCAGTACTTC
CDR3 protein: CASSSTGGTYEQYF

clone size: -
V gene: TRBV3-1/TRBV3-2
D gene: -
J gene: TRBJ2-1
CDR3 DNA: TGTGCCAGCAGCCAAGGGGGTAGGGGGTACAATGAGCAGTTCTTC
CDR3 protein: CASSQGGRGYNEQFF

clone size: -
V gene: TRBV9
D gene: TRBD1
J gene: TRBJ1-6
CDR3 DNA: TGTGCCAGCAGCGCCCCGGGACAGGCCAATTCACCCCTCCACTTT
CDR3 protein: CASSAPGQANSPLHF

clone size: -
V gene: TRBV14
D gene: -
J gene: TRBJ1-2
CDR3 DNA: TGTGCCAGCAGCCAAAACGGGTATGGCTACACCTTC
CDR3 protein: CASSQNGYGYTF

clone size: -
V gene: TRBV24-1
D gene: TRBD2
J gene: TRBJ2-1
CDR3 DNA: TGTGCCACCAGTGATTCTAGCGGGAGGGACAATGAGCAGTTCTTC
CDR3 protein: CATSDSSGRDNEQFF

clone size: -
V gene: TRBV30
D gene: -
J gene: TRBJ2-7
CDR3 DNA: TGTGCCTGGACCCTAGGGGGCGAGCAGTACTTC
CDR3 protein: CAWTLGGEQYF

clone size: once
V gene: TRBV6-5
D gene: -
J gene: TRBJ1-1
CDR3 DNA: TGTGCCAGCAGTTACTCCCGAGTACCGTCCGCTGAAGCTTTCTTT
CDR3 protein: CASSYSRVPSAEAFF

clone size: once
V gene: TRBV9
D gene: -
J gene: TRBJ1-4
CDR3 DNA: TGTGCCAGCAGCCCTCGCCCCAACAGTCCAACTAATGAAAAACTGTTTTTT
CDR3 protein: CASSPRPNSPTNEKLFF

clone size: -
V gene: TRBV7-3
D gene: TRBD2
J gene: TRBJ2-1
CDR3 DNA: TGTGCCAGCAGCTTTGGACTAGCGGGGGGCAATGAGCAGTTCTTC
CDR3 protein: CASSFGLAGGNEQFF

clone size: -
V gene: TRBV20-1
D gene: -
J gene: TRBJ2-5
CDR3 DNA: TGCAGTGCTAGTGTACAGCTAATCGGAAAGACCCAGTACTTC
CDR3 protein: CSASVQLIGKTQYF